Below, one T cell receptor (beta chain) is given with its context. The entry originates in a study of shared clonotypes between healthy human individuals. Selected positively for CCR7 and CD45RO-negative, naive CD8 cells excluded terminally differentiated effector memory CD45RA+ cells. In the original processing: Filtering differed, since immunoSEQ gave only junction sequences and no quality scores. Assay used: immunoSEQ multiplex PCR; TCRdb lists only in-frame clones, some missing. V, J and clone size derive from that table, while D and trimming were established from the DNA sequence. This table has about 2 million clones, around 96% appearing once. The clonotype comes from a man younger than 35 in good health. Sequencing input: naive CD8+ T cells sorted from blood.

The CDR3 coding sequence is TGCAGTGCGGGGCAGGGAAACACCATATATTTT. Encoded protein: CSAGQGNTIYF. The rearrangement uses TRBV20-1 and TRBJ1-3, with a weak D call TRBD1 (5 bases). There are 11 residues in the CDR3. The germline V gene has CDR1 DFQATT and CDR2 SNEGSKA (reference sequence). V lost 6 bases, J lost 4 bases, and 7 bases lay in between.